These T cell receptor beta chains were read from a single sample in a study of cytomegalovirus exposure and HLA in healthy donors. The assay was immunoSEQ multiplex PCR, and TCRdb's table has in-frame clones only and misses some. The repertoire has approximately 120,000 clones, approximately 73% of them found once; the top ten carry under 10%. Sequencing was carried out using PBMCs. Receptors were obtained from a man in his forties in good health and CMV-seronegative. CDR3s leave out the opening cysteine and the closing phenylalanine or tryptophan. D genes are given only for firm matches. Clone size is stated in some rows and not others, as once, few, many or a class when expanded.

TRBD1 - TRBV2 ASTAGQGPNEQF
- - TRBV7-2 ASSRGSPQNSPLH
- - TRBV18 ASSPSASSYEQY
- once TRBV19 ASSPGHSYEQY
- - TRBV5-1 ASSSMGGETQY
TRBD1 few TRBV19 ASSIGGGPEAF
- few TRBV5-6 ASSYRQLNQPQH
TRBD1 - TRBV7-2 ASSLRDRHYT
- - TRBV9 ASRNSEGPNSPLH
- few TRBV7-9 ASSLGGRGFEQY
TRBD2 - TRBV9 ASSVGTSGGARTGELF
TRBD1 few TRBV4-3 ASSQIFTGDAGPGNTIY
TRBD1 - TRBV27 ASSPTPTGREGGYT
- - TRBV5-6 ASSRGQWIADSPLH
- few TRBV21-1 ASSKGPRVSSTDTQY
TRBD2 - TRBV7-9 ASSFDPSGGASETQY
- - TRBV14 ASSSPRGSEGTGELF
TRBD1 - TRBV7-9 ATRQGAGGNTIY
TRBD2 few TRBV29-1 SVVAGGGETQY
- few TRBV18 ASSPTAQADQY
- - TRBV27 ASSPPGGTDTQY
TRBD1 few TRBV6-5 ASRRQGAGYT
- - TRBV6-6 ASSYSGGPNEKLF
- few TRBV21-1 ASSKVPDRAHSGNTIY
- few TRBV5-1 ASSFDSANSPLH
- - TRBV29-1 SVGLGGEKAF
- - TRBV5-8 ASSFRGRNEQY
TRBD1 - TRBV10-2 ASRIGQGSYEQY
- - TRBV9 ASSVGGETEAF
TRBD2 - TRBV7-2 ASSLVYGTSGGDRGELF
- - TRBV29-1 SVLQRDGYT
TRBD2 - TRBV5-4 ASSPTSGLTYEQY